A selection of T cell receptor beta chains follows, all from one sample in a study of cytomegalovirus exposure and HLA in healthy donors. TCRdb's table, derived via immunoSEQ multiplex PCR, lists solely in-frame clones and lacks some. The sample shows 150,000 or so clones, roughly 86% of them seen only once. Sequencing input: PBMCs. The receptors stem from a human donor in good health. The CDR3 runs from the conserved cysteine through the conserved F or W. D genes are given only for firm matches. The size of a clone is reported for some rows only, either as once, few or many, or as a class for expanded clones.

clone size	J gene	D gene	V gene	CDR3 protein	CDR3 DNA
NA	TRBJ2-2	TRBD1	TRBV25-1	CASNRQGNTGELFF	TGTGCCAGCAACAGACAGGGGAACACCGGGGAGCTGTTTTTT
NA	TRBJ2-5	TRBD1	TRBV19	CASRRTGWETQYF	TGTGCCAGTAGACGGACAGGGTGGGAGACCCAGTACTTC
NA	TRBJ2-1	TRBD1	TRBV5-5	CASSPTGSPYNEQFF	TGTGCCAGCAGCCCGACAGGGTCCCCTTACAATGAGCAGTTCTTC
NA	TRBJ2-3	NA	TRBV11-1	CASSLQTDTQYF	TGTGCCAGCAGCCTGCAGACAGATACGCAGTATTTT
once	TRBJ2-1	NA	TRBV11-3	CASSLRDSLNEQFF	TGTGCCAGCAGCTTACGGGACTCGCTTAATGAGCAGTTCTTC
NA	TRBJ2-3	TRBD2	TRBV30	CAWSVRLAGTDTQYF	TGTGCCTGGAGTGTACGGCTAGCGGGCACAGATACGCAGTATTTT
NA	TRBJ2-3	NA	TRBV6-5	CASKEDPTDTQYF	TGTGCCAGCAAGGAGGACCCCACAGATACGCAGTATTTT
NA	TRBJ1-2	NA	TRBV7-2	CASRPEGGEVGYTF	TGTGCCAGCAGGCCCGAGGGGGGGGAGGTTGGCTACACCTTC
NA	TRBJ2-3	NA	TRBV5-1	CASSAHRDRTDTQYF	TGCGCCAGCAGCGCCCACAGGGATCGCACAGATACGCAGTATTTT
NA	TRBJ1-5	TRBD1	TRBV19	CASSPGQGVVYNQPQHF	TGTGCCAGTAGTCCGGGACAGGGGGTCGTCTACAATCAGCCCCAGCATTTT
NA	TRBJ1-1	NA	TRBV7-3	CASSLTAVNTEAFF	TGTGCCAGCAGCTTAACGGCGGTGAACACTGAAGCTTTCTTT
NA	TRBJ1-1	NA	TRBV30	CAWRDRSYTEAFF	TGTGCCTGGAGAGACAGAAGTTACACTGAAGCTTTCTTT
NA	TRBJ1-5	TRBD1	TRBV27	CASSLRWEDRLDQPQHF	TGTGCCAGCAGTTTAAGGTGGGAGGACAGGCTTGATCAGCCCCAGCATTTT
NA	TRBJ1-2	TRBD1	TRBV2	CASSGTGLNYGYTF	TGTGCCAGCAGTGGGACAGGGCTAAACTATGGCTACACCTTC
once	TRBJ2-3	NA	TRBV9	CASSVGTSPDTQYF	TGTGCCAGCAGCGTTGGGACATCCCCAGATACGCAGTATTTT
few	TRBJ1-4	TRBD1	TRBV7-9	CASSPGTVATNEKLFF	TGTGCCAGCAGTCCCGGGACAGTGGCAACTAATGAAAAACTGTTTTTT
NA	TRBJ1-5	TRBD1	TRBV5-5	CASSGGQGAFGNQPQHF	TGTGCCAGCAGCGGAGGACAGGGGGCCTTCGGCAATCAGCCCCAGCATTTT
NA	TRBJ2-7	NA	TRBV5-1	CASSRGSAYEQYF	TGCGCCAGCAGTCGAGGGTCCGCCTACGAGCAGTACTTC
NA	TRBJ1-3	NA	TRBV4-1	CASSQAPPRDYSGNTIYF	TGCGCCAGCAGCCAAGCCCCTCCTCGGGACTACTCTGGAAACACCATATATTTT
NA	TRBJ1-5	NA	TRBV19	CASSKFADQPQHF	TGTGCCAGTAGTAAGTTCGCGGATCAGCCCCAGCATTTT
NA	TRBJ2-5	TRBD1	TRBV5-4	CASSLGTGGRTQYF	TGTGCCAGCAGCTTGGGCACAGGGGGCAGGACCCAGTACTTC
once	TRBJ2-1	TRBD2	TRBV2	CASRNPGGGFANEQFF	TGTGCCAGCAGGAATCCGGGGGGGGGCTTCGCCAATGAGCAGTTCTTC
NA	TRBJ2-7	NA	TRBV7-9	CASSRDIGDEQYF	TGTGCCAGCAGCCGGGACATCGGGGACGAGCAGTACTTC
NA	TRBJ1-1	NA	TRBV19	CASSIDQKQGITEAFF	TGTGCCAGTAGTATAGATCAAAAGCAGGGCATCACTGAAGCTTTCTTT
NA	TRBJ2-7	TRBD2	TRBV9	CASSVEASGPYEQYF	TGTGCCAGCAGCGTAGAGGCTAGCGGACCCTACGAGCAGTACTTC
NA	TRBJ1-2	NA	TRBV7-9	CASSLTETSGYTF	TGTGCCAGCAGCTTAACAGAAACCTCTGGCTACACCTTC
NA	TRBJ2-1	NA	TRBV30	CAWSLDLSSYNEQFF	TGTGCCTGGAGTCTAGACTTGAGCTCCTACAATGAGCAGTTCTTC
NA	TRBJ1-3	TRBD1	TRBV11-2	CASSSWTGRNGNTIYF	TGTGCCAGCAGCTCCTGGACAGGGCGAAACGGAAACACCATATATTTT
NA	TRBJ1-1	TRBD1	TRBV6-1	CASSVRTGRTEAFF	TGTGCCAGCAGTGTCAGGACAGGTCGAACTGAAGCTTTCTTT
NA	TRBJ1-1	NA	TRBV5-4	CASSLNALEGTEAFF	TGTGCCAGCAGCTTGAATGCCCTGGAGGGCACTGAAGCTTTCTTT
NA	TRBJ2-7	NA	TRBV6-5	CASSCSEPYEQYF	TGTGCCAGCTCCTGCAGCGAGCCCTACGAGCAGTACTTC
once	TRBJ1-1	TRBD1	TRBV2	CASRGTAMNTEAFF	TGTGCCAGCAGGGGGACAGCGATGAACACTGAAGCTTTCTTT
few	TRBJ1-2	TRBD1	TRBV9	CASSVRTGDNYGYTF	TGTGCCAGCAGCGTCAGGACAGGGGATAACTATGGCTACACCTTC
NA	TRBJ1-2	NA	TRBV9	CASSPSLTGANYGYTF	TGTGCCAGCAGCCCCTCTCTAACGGGAGCTAACTATGGCTACACCTTC
NA	TRBJ2-5	TRBD1	TRBV5-1	CASSLRDREETQYF	TGCGCCAGCAGCTTGCGGGACAGAGAAGAGACCCAGTACTTC
NA	TRBJ2-7	NA	TRBV28	CASSLFRWSGGVF	TGTGCCAGCAGTTTATTCCGATGGTCCGGAGGGGTCTTC
once	TRBJ1-4	TRBD1	TRBV7-9	CASSPMDRGNEKLFF	TGTGCCAGCAGCCCGATGGACAGGGGAAATGAAAAACTGTTTTTT
NA	TRBJ2-4	NA	TRBV15	CAVGTLKNIQYF	TGTGCCGTCGGGACACTCAAAAACATTCAGTACTTC
once	TRBJ1-2	NA	TRBV27	CASRGAGRDGYTF	TGTGCCAGCAGGGGGGCCGGGAGGGATGGCTACACCTTC
once	TRBJ1-2	TRBD1	TRBV6-6	CASSYRDRGGYTF	TGTGCCAGCAGTTACCGGGACAGGGGTGGCTACACCTTC
NA	TRBJ1-4	NA	TRBV19	CASSIRGGNDEKLFF	TGTGCCAGTAGTATACGAGGGGGAAATGACGAAAAACTGTTTTTT